The present T cell receptor (beta chain) was sequenced within a study of identical twins. Study results and caveats: Cross-sectional statistics, not tracking of the same donors, supported the conclusions.

TCRdb independently ran MiXCR on the 5' RACE reads; one entry per CDR3 protein. In the table there are about 220,000 distinct CDR3 sequences, 6% to 9% of which are singletons. In germline, CDR1 is SGHRS, CDR2 YFSETQ. CDR3 length: 17 residues. J lost 3 bases, V lost 4 bases, and 15 bases had no gene match. This clonotype was counted ten times or more. The antigen is undetermined. These records were also assigned to another study, of yellow fever vaccine responses in identical twins.

V usage is TRBV5-1 and J usage is TRBJ2-7, with 8 bases identical to TRBD1. Sequencing was carried out using memory (CD45RO+) T cells sorted from blood. The source of this sequence is a woman aged 18-29 years in good health. The CDR3, as DNA: TGCGCCAGCAGCCCCAACATTGCTGGACAGGGAATCTACGAGCAGTACTTC. Amino acids: CASSPNIAGQGIYEQYF.